A single T cell receptor (beta chain) is shown here with its context. Its target is not known. Method: immunoSEQ multiplex PCR; TCRdb's copy keeps in-frame clones and lacks some. The repertoire holds around 46,000 clones, approximately 61% seen once, with 4.5% to 7% in the top ten. This specimen comes from a study of vaccination effects on CD4 cells after COVID-19. On the study more broadly: All participants had two doses of either the BNT162b2 or mRNA-1273 vaccine. Points from the study as a whole: Vaccine- and infection-induced clones showed marked clonal contraction late following vaccination.

Cells that had been cultured for roughly eleven days were the source of isolated CD4+ T cells. Nucleocapsid antibodies were negative in the vaccine recipients, who had never had SARS-CoV-2 infection. This material consisted of CD4+ T cells from PBMCs cultured without peptide, taken before COVID-19 vaccination. The origin of this receptor is a human donor who received a COVID-19 vaccine.

CDR3 DNA sequence: TGTGCCAGCAGGGGGATGAACCCACAGATTACGCAGTATTTT. Protein: CASRGMNPQITQYF. The V and J genes are TRBV6-5 and TRBJ2-3; no clear D. V was shortened by 6 bases and J by 8 bases, with 18 bases between the two germline ends. CDR1 and CDR2 from the germline V gene are MNHEY and SVGAGI. This CDR3 spans 14 amino acids.